One and the same sample provided the 21 T cell receptor beta chains below, sequenced in a study of CXCR3-negative and CXCR3-positive naive CD8 T cells. Their target antigens are unknown. Study outcomes and limitations: TRB CDR3s were more hydrophobic in CXCR3-positive than in CXCR3-negative naive cells.

Researchers prepared the TRB cDNA libraries using 5' RACE with UMI labels. TCRdb reprocessed the 5' RACE reads and reports one entry per CDR3 protein, with no DNA. This sample's clone table lists 130,000 to 150,000 distinct CDR3 sequences. Sequencing used naive CXCR3+ CD8+ T cells from blood. Regarding subset: CD45RO-CCR7+CD27+CD95- naive CD8+ T cells expressing CXCR3 (TNR3+). Receptors were obtained from a human donor in good health. Some clones in this sample may be carry-over from other donors' samples.

The chain uses TRBV2 and TRBJ2-1; TCRdb's D call, TRBD2, is unchecked because there is no DNA. Germline CDR1 SNHLY, CDR2 FYNNEI. This CDR3 is built from 17 residues. The CDR3 loop reads CASTTGTSGRKGNEQFF.

The chain links TRBV29-1 to TRBJ1-1; with no DNA, the TCRdb D assignment of TRBD1 cannot be verified. The CDR3 runs to 12 residues. The V gene's germline CDR1 is SQVTM and CDR2 ANQGSEA. CDR3 in amino acids: CSVEKVGAEAFF.

The chain has TRBV7-8 and TRBJ1-2; lacking DNA, the TRBD1 call made by TCRdb goes unchecked. This CDR3 contains 16 residues. The germline V gene encodes CDR1 SGHVS and CDR2 FQNEAQ. This chain's CDR3 is CASSTGATGGFYGYTF. The entire variable domain, with the rest obtained from reference TRBV7-8 and TRBJ1-2, is as follows: GAGVSQSPRYKVAKRGQDVALRCDPISGHVSLFWYQQALGQGPEFLTYFQNEAQLDKSGLPSDRFFAERPEGSVSTLKIQRTQQEDSAVYLCASSTGATGGFYGYTFGSGTRLTVV.

V and J are TRBV30 and TRBJ1-2. From germline, CDR1 is GTSNPN and CDR2 SVGIG (reference sequence). The CDR3 runs 15 residues. CDR3 in amino acids: CAWSVLAGRRDGYTF.

The chain recombines TRBV20-1 with TRBJ2-7; the D call from TCRdb, TRBD2, cannot be confirmed without DNA. Germline lookup yields CDR1 DFQATT and CDR2 SNEGSKA (reference sequence). The CDR3 has 12 amino acids. The CDR3: CSASEGDYEQYF.

The chain combines TRBV27 with TRBJ1-1; the D call of TRBD1 rests on TCRdb alone, since no DNA is present to check it. CDR1 and CDR2 from the germline V gene are MNHEY and SMNVEV (reference sequence). The CDR3 is 14 amino acids. CDR3 sequence: CASGDRGFATEAFF.

J is TRBJ2-1 and V is TRBV7-9; TCRdb indicates TRBD1, and absent DNA this call remains unverified. Germline CDR1 and CDR2: SEHNR and FQNEAQ (reference sequence). This CDR3 contains 16 residues. CDR3 protein: CASSPSGTSSYNEQFF.

J is TRBJ2-7 and V is TRBV20-1; TCRdb's assignment of TRBD1 cannot be checked, as there is no DNA. CDR3 length equals 13 residues. Germline V CDR1 and CDR2: DFQATT, SNEGSKA (reference sequence). CDR3: CSGNPGANYEQYF.

The chain has TRBV29-1 and TRBJ2-7; with no DNA, the TCRdb D assignment of TRBD1 cannot be verified. The CDR3 totals 13 residues. The germline V gene encodes CDR1 SQVTM and CDR2 ANQGSEA. This CDR3 is CSVLGTGDYEQYF.

The CDR3 loop is CASSLATYEQYF. This chain joins TRBV7-9 and TRBJ2-7. Germline values: CDR1 SEHNR, CDR2 FQNEAQ (reference sequence). The CDR3 extends over 12 amino acids.

This sequence joins TRBV12-3 or TRBV12-4 and TRBJ2-3; TCRdb's D gene call, TRBD1, goes unchecked for lack of DNA. This CDR3 spans 15 amino acids. The CDR3 sequence: CASSPSGGFADTQYF.

The chain carries TRBV27 and TRBJ2-7; TCRdb outputs TRBD2, but without DNA this stays unchecked. Germline V gene lookup returns CDR1 MNHEY and CDR2 SMNVEV (reference sequence). CDR3 length equals 16 residues. The CDR3 protein is CASSAPGTSGHYEQYF.

The CDR3 loop reads CASKRGTNTEAFF. The genes are TRBV27 and TRBJ1-1. Germline lookup yields CDR1 MNHEY and CDR2 SMNVEV (reference sequence). The CDR3 length is 13 residues.

V is TRBV20-1 and J is TRBJ1-5. Germline V gives CDR1 DFQATT, CDR2 SNEGSKA (reference sequence). This CDR3 has 14 residues. The CDR3 sequence is CSARDDLGNQPQHF.

This rearrangement joins TRBV5-6 to TRBJ2-2. The CDR3 loop spans 12 amino acids. Germline-derived CDR1 and CDR2 are SGHDT and YYEEEE. The CDR3 protein is CASSAEPGELFF.

CDR3 sequence reads: CAISERDLTGLTPRDLYNEQFF. The V gene is TRBV10-3, the J gene TRBJ2-1. Germline-derived CDR1 and CDR2 are ENHRY and SYGVKD. The CDR3 is 22 residues long.

V usage is TRBV29-1 and J usage is TRBJ2-1; TCRdb's D gene call, TRBD2, goes unchecked for lack of DNA. Germline-derived CDR1 and CDR2 are SQVTM and ANQGSEA. The CDR3 is 12 amino acids. The CDR3 loop reads CSGGDYLVEQFF.

The chain couples TRBV5-1 to TRBJ2-7; TCRdb returns TRBD1, unconfirmable since there is no DNA. This CDR3 has 15 amino acids. Germline loops: CDR1 SGHRS, CDR2 YFSETQ. The CDR3: CASSLSLPGGVEQYF.

The rearrangement joins TRBV27 to TRBJ2-1; there is no DNA to check the TCRdb D call of TRBD2. Germline V gives CDR1 MNHEY, CDR2 SMNVEV (reference sequence). This CDR3 has 18 amino acids. The CDR3 spells CASSHGVAGGRQNNEQFF.

The V and J genes are TRBV7-6 and TRBJ1-1. The germline gives CDR1 SGHVS, CDR2 FNYEAQ. The CDR3 is 14 amino acids. CDR3 sequence: CASSLGAGNTEAFF.

The chain links TRBV12-3 or TRBV12-4 to TRBJ2-2; TCRdb names TRBD2, which stays unverified in the absence of DNA. The CDR3 loop spans 13 amino acids. CDR3: CASWELNTGELFF.